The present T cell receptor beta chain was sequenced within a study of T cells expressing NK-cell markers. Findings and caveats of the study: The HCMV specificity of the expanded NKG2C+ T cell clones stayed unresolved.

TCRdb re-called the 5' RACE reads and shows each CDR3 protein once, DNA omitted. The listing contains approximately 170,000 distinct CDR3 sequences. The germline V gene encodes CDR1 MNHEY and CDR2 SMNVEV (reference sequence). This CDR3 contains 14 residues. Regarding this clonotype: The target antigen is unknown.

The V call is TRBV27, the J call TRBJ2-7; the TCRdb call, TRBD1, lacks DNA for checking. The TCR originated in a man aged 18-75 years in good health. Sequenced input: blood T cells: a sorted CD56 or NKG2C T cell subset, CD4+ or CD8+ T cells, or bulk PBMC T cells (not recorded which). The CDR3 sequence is CASSIGQGAGEQYF.